These T cell receptor beta chains were read from a single sample in a study of early T cells in non-severe SARS-CoV-2 infection. TCRdb redid the calling of the 5' RACE reads with MiXCR, one entry per CDR3 protein. The table lists about 110,000 distinct CDR3 sequences, 10% to 15% of them singletons. The material was whole blood, obtained at baseline. Receptors originate from an adult who was a healthcare worker with PCR-confirmed SARS-CoV-2 infection or an uninfected control (not recorded which). Both conserved end residues are part of each CDR3.

v_gene,CDR3aa
TRBV29-1,CSGSDLAGGYTF
TRBV13,CASSFQGGGNTIYF
TRBV9,CASSKGPPYEQYF
TRBV4-1,CASSPGQGDLMNTEAFF
TRBV5-4,CASSLEANQETQYF
TRBV18,CASSPERQPVSEKLFF
TRBV7-9,CASSLGQGSRYNEQFF
TRBV5-1,CASSLKAGGQETQYF
TRBV18,CASSPNSEGTQYF
TRBV20-1,CSARRGAWDNEQFF
TRBV20-1,CSAGTGTPETQYF
TRBV6-6,CASSLGTGQDYTF
TRBV5-6,CASSSKLGQGSEAFF
TRBV30,CAWSPIKRGKLFF
TRBV3-1,CASSQGLGGYTF
TRBV7-9,CASSPLGGPTEAFF
TRBV3-1,CASSPILIPYLGYF
TRBV19,CASTGQPNSPLHF
TRBV28,CASSPYTDYEQYF
TRBV7-8,CASSLEFADTQYF
TRBV7-8,CASSFRGLPYNEQFF
TRBV3-1,CASSPSGVYNEQFF
TRBV19,CATGQVANYGYTF
TRBV11-2,CASSRGTSGPPYNEQFF
TRBV18,CASSRTSGKGDEQFF
TRBV6-5,CASSYTWERQETQYF
TRBV6-2/TRBV6-3,CASSPPGQEQALETPYIF
TRBV3-1,CASSQDSNLYEQYF
TRBV29-1,CSVRDSGLLAKNIQYF
TRBV28,CASSPWTGTLYEQYF
TRBV7-2,CASSSWQETQYF
TRBV20-1,CSARKREGVTYNEQFF
TRBV7-2,CASIHGRRAQGTDTQYF
TRBV20-1,CSAPGPRVYEQYF
TRBV18,CASSPGESTDTQYF
TRBV3-1,CASSQRGAGANVLTF
TRBV7-2,CASSYDPGQVYEQYF
TRBV5-5,CASSPGVFRVEQYF
TRBV7-9,CASSSRLSYNEQFF
TRBV14,CASSQFTGVRTEAFF
TRBV30,CAWSVPSSVTQYF
TRBV28,CASSSHPDRNQPQHF
TRBV21-1,CASSPPRQGTYEQYF
TRBV6-1,CASRPGRGGADTQYF
TRBV6-2/TRBV6-3,CASSYSTSQTQYF
TRBV7-2,CASSSPRRSVQETQYF